This passage covers 29 T cell receptor beta chains from one sample sequenced in a study of CD8 T cells in ankylosing spondylitis (dated by TCRdb to 2015 to 2018). The library was prepared using 5' RACE. The listed sequencing device is Illumina HiSeq 2500. TCRdb handled the public reads itself, with Q25 trimming in fastp and clone calling in MiXCR, and kept productive beta chains. Every entry covers one CDR3 protein and lists the most common genes and DNA from its rows. Across this sample there are about 140,000 distinct CDR3 sequences, with around 10% seen only once. Around 4.1% of the sample lies in the top ten. Sequencing was performed on blood, either unsorted or a sorted T cell fraction (not recorded which). These receptors were collected from a female donor with ankylosing spondylitis or in good health (not recorded which).

This clonotype was counted many times. The rearrangement joins TRBV5-1 to TRBJ1-1, with 8 positions matching TRBD1. V shed 2 bases and J 0 bases; nucleotides not matched to a gene: 3. Germline V gene sequence: CDR1 SGHRS, CDR2 YFSETQ. There are 15 residues in the CDR3. CDR3 protein: CASSFHRGVNTEAFF. The CDR3 region has the DNA TGCGCCAGCAGCTTCCACAGGGGGGTGAACACTGAAGCTTTCTTT. Supplemented by reference TRBV5-1 and TRBJ1-1, the full variable domain reads KAGVTQTPRYLIKTRGQQVTLSCSPISGHRSVSWYQQTPGQGLQFLFEYFSETQRNKGNFPGRFSGRQFSNSRSEMNVSTLELGDSALYLCASSFHRGVNTEAFFGQGTRLTVV.

There are a few counts of this clonotype. This chain joins TRBV11-2 and TRBJ2-1; 10 nucleotides agree with TRBD2. The junction had 3 bases not matched to a gene; V was cut back by 1 base and J by 6 bases. There are 15 residues in the CDR3. CDR1 and CDR2 (germline): SGHAT, FQNNGV. For the CDR3, the DNA is TGTGCCAGCAGCTTAGCAGCGGGAGGGCTCAATGAGCAGTTCTTC. Protein product: CASSLAAGGLNEQFF.

This clonotype was seen at least ten times. The chain joins TRBV6-5 to TRBJ2-7, with 9 bases matching TRBD2. V dropped 0 bases and J dropped 2; count of bases not matched to a gene: 5. Germline V gene sequence: CDR1 MNHEY, CDR2 SVGAGI. The CDR3 runs 16 residues. The CDR3 sequence: CASSYSRRGGTYEQYF. The CDR3 bases are TGTGCCAGCAGTTACTCGCGGCGGGGGGGCACCTACGAGCAGTACTTC.

This clonotype was picked up many times. This chain joins TRBV29-1 and TRBJ2-1, with D possibly TRBD1 on 6 matching bases. CDR3 length equals 12 residues. The germline V gene has CDR1 SQVTM and CDR2 ANQGSEA. Trimming pared 2 bases from V and 9 bases from J, leaving 11 bases between. CDR3 loop: CSVELGQREQFF. For the CDR3, the DNA is TGCAGCGTTGAATTGGGACAACGTGAGCAGTTCTTC.

This clonotype appeared many times. The V and J genes are TRBV12-3 or TRBV12-4 and TRBJ1-2; D may be TRBD1 (5 bases). The CDR3 spans 15 residues. Trimming shortened V by 3 bases and J by 4 bases, and 15 bases separated the two germline ends. CDR3 residues: CASSLGGTTVYGYTF. CDR3 sequence (DNA): TGTGCCAGCAGTTTGGGGGGGACGACTGTCTATGGCTACACCTTC.

This chain connects TRBV29-1 to TRBJ2-1; maybe TRBD2 (5 bases). This CDR3 is built from 13 residues. The ends were cut back, 3 bases at V and 7 bases at J, with 13 bases in the middle. Per germline, CDR1 SQVTM and CDR2 ANQGSEA. In DNA, the CDR3 is TGCAGCGTTGACGGGATTATGATGAATGAGCAGTTCTTC. Residues: CSVDGIMMNEQFF.

The table lists this clonotype with many counts. The CDR3 bases are TGCGCCAGCAGCTTGGGACTAGCGAACACCGGGGAGCTGTTTTTT. Its protein product is CASSLGLANTGELFF. This sequence joins TRBV5-1 and TRBJ2-2; tentative D call: TRBD2 (6 bases). V dropped 0 bases and J dropped 0 bases, with 6 bases sitting between them. The CDR3 runs 15 residues. CDR1 and CDR2 (germline): SGHRS, YFSETQ. The whole variable domain, remainder taken from reference TRBV5-1 and TRBJ2-2, is KAGVTQTPRYLIKTRGQQVTLSCSPISGHRSVSWYQQTPGQGLQFLFEYFSETQRNKGNFPGRFSGRQFSNSRSEMNVSTLELGDSALYLCASSLGLANTGELFFGEGSRLTVL.

This clonotype was seen many times. This chain connects TRBV7-9 to TRBJ1-1; 7 bases are shared with TRBD1. Germline loops: CDR1 SEHNR, CDR2 FQNEAQ (reference sequence). This CDR3 has 15 amino acids. The ends lost 5 bases at V and 3 bases at J; junction bases unmatched: 9. The CDR3 sequence: CASSPPRDSYTEAFF. The CDR3 DNA reads TGTGCCAGCAGCCCCCCCCGGGACAGTTACACTGAAGCTTTCTTT.

Remarks on this clonotype: A much larger clone lies a single base off, so this may be a read error. The chain recombines TRBV3-1 with TRBJ1-2; D gene ambiguous. CDR3 length: 13 amino acids. Per the germline V gene, CDR1 is LGHDT and CDR2 is YNNKEL (reference sequence). The CDR3, as DNA: TGTGTCAGCAGCCATGAGGTCCTCGAGGGAAGCACCTTC. Protein product: CVSSHEVLEGSTF.

This clonotype came up many times. The V call is TRBV20-1, the J call TRBJ1-2, with D maybe TRBD1 (6 bases). Germline-derived CDR1 and CDR2 are DFQATT and SNEGSKA (reference sequence). This CDR3 comprises 12 residues. V lost 3 bases and J 7 bases, leaving 12 bases between the germline ends. The CDR3: CSARHRVGGYTF. In DNA, the CDR3 is TGCAGTGCTAGGCACAGGGTCGGTGGCTACACCTTC.

This clonotype was counted a few times. This chain connects TRBV28 to TRBJ1-6; a weak D match, TRBD1 (5 bases). V lost 2 bases, J lost 8 bases, and 10 bases lay in between. This CDR3 region has 14 residues. Germline loops: CDR1 MDHEN, CDR2 SYDVKM. CDR3 coding DNA: TGTGCCAGCAGTTTAGGGACCTGGCATTCACCCCTCCACTTT. Translated, it gives CASSLGTWHSPLHF.

This clonotype was counted only a few times. Being one base from a much bigger clone, this may be a read error. In nucleotides, the CDR3 is TGTGTCAGCAGCTTTACAGTGCCGGTGAACACTGAAGCTTTCTTT. This gives the protein CVSSFTVPVNTEAFF. The V call is TRBV5-5, the J call TRBJ1-1, with D unclear. The CDR3 runs 15 residues. The germline gives CDR1 SGHKS, CDR2 YYEKEE (reference sequence).

The chain has TRBV4-1 and TRBJ2-1; a weak D match, TRBD2 (6 bases). V was pared by 3 bases and J by 3 bases, with 15 bases between. This CDR3 has 16 amino acids. CDR1 MGHRA and CDR2 YSYEKL come from the germline V gene. As DNA, the CDR3 is TGCGCCAGCAGCCAGCCGGGGGTAGGGGTCTACAATGAGCAGTTCTTC. Protein product: CASSQPGVGVYNEQFF.

With regard to this clonotype: This CDR3 is missing its conserved last phenylalanine or tryptophan, likely due to a read error. The chain employs TRBV15 and TRBJ1-5, with unresolved D. The CDR3 has 16 amino acids. The germline V and J ends were trimmed by 5 bases and 2 bases, with 16 bases remaining between them. CDR1 LNHNV and CDR2 YYDKDF come from the germline V gene (reference sequence). This CDR3 reads CATSGGLRRGNQPQHL. As DNA, the CDR3 is TGTGCCACCAGCGGAGGACTCCGAAGAGGCAATCAGCCCCAGCATCTT.

This clonotype was counted at least ten times. The CDR3 protein is CASSETGSASSNQPQHF. The CDR3 bases are TGCGCCAGCAGCGAGACAGGGTCGGCTTCCTCAAATCAGCCCCAGCATTTT. This chain joins TRBV5-1 and TRBJ1-5, with 7 nucleotides matching TRBD1. V lost 4 bases and J lost 4; bases outside the gene matches: 14. CDR1 SGHRS and CDR2 YFSETQ come from the germline V gene. CDR3 length: 17 amino acids.

This clonotype has ten or more counts. The chain links TRBV15 to TRBJ1-1; TRBD1 matches 7 bases. Unmatched junction bases numbered 6, after V lost 5 bases and J lost 0 bases. Germline-derived CDR1 and CDR2 are LNHNV and YYDKDF (reference sequence). CDR3 size: 15 residues. CDR3 amino acids: CATSRGTVLNTEAFF. As DNA, the CDR3 is TGTGCCACCAGCCGGGGGACAGTTTTGAACACTGAAGCTTTCTTT. The variable domain in full, completed from reference TRBV15 and TRBJ1-1, reads DAMVIQNPRYQVTQFGKPVTLSCSQTLNHNVMYWYQQKSSQAPKLLFHYYDKDFNNEADTPDNFQSRRPNTSFCFLDIRSPGLGDTAMYLCATSRGTVLNTEAFFGQGTRLTVV.

This clonotype was detected many times. The rearrangement uses TRBV5-1 and TRBJ2-7; TRBD1 matches at 8 bases. The CDR3 is 15 residues long. Germline loops: CDR1 SGHRS, CDR2 YFSETQ. J lost 1 base, V lost 3 bases, and 6 bases had no gene match. The CDR3 protein is CASSSWTGKSYEQYF. The CDR3 DNA reads as TGCGCCAGCAGCTCGTGGACAGGGAAATCCTACGAGCAGTACTTC.

This clonotype was counted ten times or more. The chain recombines TRBV20-1 with TRBJ2-7, with 9 nucleotides matching TRBD1. The CDR3 spans 16 residues. Germline values: CDR1 DFQATT, CDR2 SNEGSKA (reference sequence). The trim removed 4 bases at V and 3 bases at J, leaving 13 bases unmatched. CDR3 amino acids: CSAINRGRLDNYEQYF. DNA for the CDR3: TGCAGTGCTATCAACAGGGGGCGCTTGGACAACTACGAGCAGTACTTC.

This clonotype occurred many times. The rearrangement uses TRBV20-1 and TRBJ2-5; either TRBD1 or TRBD2 may fit D (5 bases each). V was pared by 1 base and J by 5 bases, with 11 bases between. Germline CDR1 and CDR2: DFQATT and SNEGSKA (reference sequence). The CDR3 covers 13 residues. CDR3 region: CSARGGGEETQYF. The CDR3 bases are TGCAGTGCTAGAGGTGGGGGAGAGGAGACCCAGTACTTC.

This chain uses TRBV19 with TRBJ2-3; no clear D gene. Trimming took 4 bases from V and 2 from J, leaving 7 bases between them. Germline loops: CDR1 LNHDA, CDR2 SQIVND (reference sequence). CDR3 length: 13 residues. The CDR3 region has the DNA TGTGCCAGTAGTAAACAGCACACAGATACGCAGTATTTT. As protein: CASSKQHTDTQYF.

This clonotype was seen a few times. A much larger clone lies a single base off, so this may be a read error. The chain recombines TRBV28 with TRBJ1-2; D not certain. CDR1 and CDR2 (germline): MDHEN, SYDVKM. This CDR3 has 15 amino acids. The CDR3 loop reads CASSLRPAESYGDTF. CDR3 bases: TGTGCCAGCAGTTTGCGACCAGCCGAAAGCTATGGCGACACCTTC.

This clonotype was detected a few times. The DNA of the CDR3 is TGCAGCGGCATCCTACCGACAGACTACAATGAAAAACTGTTTTTT. Translated, it gives CSGILPTDYNEKLFF. This chain uses TRBV29-1 with TRBJ1-4; possibly TRBD1 for D (5 bases). Trimming took 7 bases from V and 5 from J, leaving 20 bases between them. The CDR3 sequence is 15 residues long. Germline V gene data show CDR1 as SQVTM and CDR2 as ANQGSEA.

This clonotype appeared many times. The gene calls are TRBV20-1 and TRBJ1-1; D call uncertain. V was pared by 6 bases and J by 2 bases, with 10 bases between. The germline CDR1 and CDR2 sequences are DFQATT and SNEGSKA (reference sequence). CDR3 length: 12 amino acids. The CDR3 spells CSAETANTEAFF. The CDR3 DNA is TGCAGTGCAGAAACAGCAAACACTGAAGCTTTCTTT.

The sample holds many counts of this clonotype. The genes are TRBV18 and TRBJ2-5; D may be TRBD2 (5 bases). V lost 3 bases, J lost 4 bases, and 21 bases lay in between. The CDR3 consists of 17 residues. The germline gives CDR1 KGHSH, CDR2 LQKENI. CDR3 region: CASSPPRQMRVRETQYF. CDR3 DNA sequence: TGTGCCAGCTCACCCCCGAGGCAGATGAGGGTTCGAGAGACCCAGTACTTC.

In its sample, this clonotype was seen many times. This chain connects TRBV18 to TRBJ2-3; TRBD2 aligns across 9 bases. Germline CDR1 reads KGHSH; CDR2 reads LQKENI. This CDR3 is built from 17 residues. V was clipped by 2 bases and J by 2 bases; unmatched bases: 8. The DNA of the CDR3 is TGTGCCAGCTCACCATTCCGCAGCGGGAGGTCCACAGATACGCAGTATTTT. This encodes CASSPFRSGRSTDTQYF.

A few counts support this clonotype. The chain is built from TRBV20-1 and TRBJ2-3, with 8 bases identical to TRBD2. The length of the CDR3 is 14 residues. Germline V gene data show CDR1 as DFQATT and CDR2 as SNEGSKA (reference sequence). CDR3 loop: CKHRGGLSTDTQYF. The CDR3, as DNA: TGCAAACACCGCGGGGGGCTTAGCACAGATACGCAGTATTTT.

This clonotype was seen at least ten times. V and J are TRBV21-1 and TRBJ1-5. TRBV21-1 is noted as a pseudogene. This CDR3 spans 16 amino acids. The CDR3 DNA follows: TGTGCCAGCAGCAAAGCGGGGGTTTGGTCCGATCAGCCCCAGCATTTT. Its protein product is CASSKAGVWSDQPQHF.

A few counts support this clonotype. This sequence joins TRBV20-1 and TRBJ2-5; 14 nucleotides line up with TRBD2. CDR1 DFQATT and CDR2 SNEGSKA come from the germline V gene (reference sequence). J gave up 4 bases and V 6 bases, and 7 bases lay outside the gene matches. This CDR3 comprises 15 residues. CDR3: CSAGLAGGRGETQYF. The CDR3 DNA sequence: TGCAGTGCCGGACTAGCGGGAGGTCGGGGAGAGACCCAGTACTTC.

This clonotype was picked up many times. J is TRBJ1-5 and V is TRBV12-3 or TRBV12-4, with 7 bases lining up with TRBD1. CDR3 length equals 16 residues. J was trimmed by 2 bases and V by 6 bases; bases with no gene match: 10. The CDR3 sequence: CASSPPLGQGNQPQHF. CDR3 coding DNA: TGTGCCAGCAGCCCGCCCCTAGGACAGGGCAATCAGCCCCAGCATTTT.